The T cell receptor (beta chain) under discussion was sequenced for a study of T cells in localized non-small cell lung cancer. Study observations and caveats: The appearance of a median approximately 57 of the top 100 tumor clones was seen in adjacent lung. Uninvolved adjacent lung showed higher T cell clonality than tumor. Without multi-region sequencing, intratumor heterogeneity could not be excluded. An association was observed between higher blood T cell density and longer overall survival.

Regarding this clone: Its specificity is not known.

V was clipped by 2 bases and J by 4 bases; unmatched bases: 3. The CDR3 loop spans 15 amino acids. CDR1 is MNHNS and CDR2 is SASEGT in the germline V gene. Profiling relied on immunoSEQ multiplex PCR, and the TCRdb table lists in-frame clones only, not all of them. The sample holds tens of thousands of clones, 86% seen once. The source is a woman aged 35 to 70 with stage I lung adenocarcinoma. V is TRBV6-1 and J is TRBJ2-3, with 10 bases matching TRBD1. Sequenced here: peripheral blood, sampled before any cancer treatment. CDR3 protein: CASSELTGGADTQYF. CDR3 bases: TGTGCCAGCAGTGAACTGACAGGGGGCGCAGATACGCAGTATTTT.